These 19 T cell receptor beta chains share one sample of origin, sequenced in a study of blood T cells in healthy people across ages. PCR was performed a second time for about 7 to 11 cycles using a sample-barcoded 5' primer and a J-beta primer mix. TCRdb re-derived calls from the 5' RACE reads in MiXCR, one entry per CDR3 protein. The table records about 1,600,000 distinct CDR3 sequences, about 40% of them present only once. What was sequenced was blood. These receptors were collected from a woman under 30 in good health.

This clonotype was seen more than once but under ten times. J is TRBJ1-2 and V is TRBV10-3; a weak D match, TRBD1 (5 bases). V lost 0 bases and J lost 4, with 9 bases in between. CDR1 and CDR2 (germline): ENHRY, SYGVKD. This CDR3 spans 14 amino acids. As DNA, the CDR3 is TGTGCCATCAGTGAGTCCGGGGCGTCCTATGGCTACACCTTC. It translates to CAISESGASYGYTF.

CDR3 loop: CSAPKGETQYF. DNA of the CDR3: TGCAGTGCCCCAAAGGGGGAGACCCAGTACTTC. This rearrangement joins TRBV20-1 to TRBJ2-5, with TRBD1 as a possible D gene (5 bases). CDR1 and CDR2 from the germline V gene are DFQATT and SNEGSKA (reference sequence). Trimming took off 6 bases at V and 5 bases at J, with 10 bases between the two ends. The CDR3 has 11 residues.

This clonotype was recorded once. This sequence joins TRBV7-2 and TRBJ2-3, with no clear D. V dropped 0 bases and J dropped 5 bases, with 6 bases sitting between them. CDR1 is SGHTA, CDR2 FQGNSA, per germline. There are 13 residues in the CDR3. CDR3 in DNA: TGTGCCAGCAGCTTAGCAATTTTAGATACGCAGTATTTT. It encodes CASSLAILDTQYF.

This clonotype has just a few counts. The rearrangement links TRBV12-3 or TRBV12-4 to TRBJ1-5, with TRBD1 matching 8 bases. There are 13 residues in the CDR3. Losses at the gene ends were 2 bases for V and 10 bases for J; bases not matched to a gene: 4. Written as DNA, the CDR3 is TGTGCCAGCAGTTTAAGGCAGGGGGCTCCCCAGCATTTT. As protein: CASSLRQGAPQHF.

The sample holds one count of this clonotype. Given a much more abundant clone one base away, this may be a read error. The V and J genes are TRBV5-1 and TRBJ1-5, with TRBD1 identical over 9 bases. The CDR3 length is 15 residues. CDR1 and CDR2 from the germline V gene are SGHRS and YFSETQ. This CDR3 is CVSSKTTGGYQPQHF. The CDR3 DNA reads TGCGTCAGCAGCAAAACAACAGGGGGCTATCAGCCCCAGCATTTT.

On this clonotype: Given a much more abundant clone one base away, this may be a read error. This chain links TRBV29-1 with TRBJ2-1, with 7 bases lining up with TRBD2. Judging by the DNA end, TRBJ2-7 fits better; the J call may be wrong. Germline assignment: CDR1 SQVTM and CDR2 ANQGSEA. The CDR3 consists of 15 residues. The CDR3 nucleotides read TGCAGCGTTGAAGGTTCTAGCGGATCCTACAATGAGCAGTACTTC. Translating it yields CSVEGSSGSYNEQYF.

V is TRBV29-1 and J is TRBJ2-7, with TRBD2 matching 9 bases. This CDR3 has 13 residues. Germline V gene data show CDR1 as SQVTM and CDR2 as ANQGSEA. After removal of 8 bases from V and 7 bases from J, the junction contained 12 bases not matched to a gene. Written as DNA, the CDR3 is TGCAGCATCCGACTAGCGGTCCCTTGGGAGCAGTACTTC. Its translation is CSIRLAVPWEQYF.

This clonotype was counted only a few times. The V call is TRBV4-1, the J call TRBJ2-6; 13 bases fit TRBD2. CDR3 length: 19 residues. Germline V gene data show CDR1 as MGHRA and CDR2 as YSYEKL. The ends lost 5 bases at V and 0 bases at J; junction bases unmatched: 7. CDR3 loop: CASSKRTSGGPSGANVLTF. CDR3 in DNA: TGCGCCAGCAGCAAACGGACTAGCGGGGGACCCTCTGGGGCCAACGTCCTGACTTTC.

This clonotype occurred once. V usage is TRBV6-2 or TRBV6-3 and J usage is TRBJ1-5, with TRBD1 matching over 7 bases. Germline V gives CDR1 MNHEY, CDR2 SVGEGT. Losses at the gene ends were 6 bases for V and 0 bases for J; bases not matched to a gene: 11. This CDR3 has 17 amino acids. Here the CDR3 reads CASSFNGQANSNQPQHF. As DNA, the CDR3 is TGTGCCAGCAGCTTTAATGGACAGGCCAATAGCAATCAGCCCCAGCATTTT.

This clonotype was detected only a few times. CDR3 coding DNA: TGTGCCAGCGCAAAGGGGAAGGGGCTGGGAACTGAAGCTTTCTTT. This sequence encodes CASAKGKGLGTEAFF. This sequence joins TRBV21-1 and TRBJ1-1; the table assigns TRBD1, which was not confirmed against the DNA. TRBV21-1 is classified as a pseudogene. The CDR3 is 15 amino acids.

In its sample, this clonotype was seen a few times. J is TRBJ2-3 and V is TRBV28, with no clear D. V lost 1 base and J lost 2, with 4 bases in between. The CDR3 covers 13 residues. Germline assignment: CDR1 MDHEN and CDR2 SYDVKM. CDR3 DNA: TGTGCCAGCAGTTTATCGGACACAGATACGCAGTATTTT. Translation gives CASSLSDTDTQYF.

The rearrangement links TRBV30 to TRBJ1-1; no reliable D call. The V end lost 4 bases, the J end lost 1 base, and 10 bases lay between the germline ends. The germline gives CDR1 GTSNPN, CDR2 SVGIG (reference sequence). This CDR3 is built from 13 residues. The CDR3 loop is CAWTLVRNTEAFF. The CDR3 region has the DNA TGTGCCTGGACCCTCGTACGGAACACTGAAGCTTTCTTT.

The J gene is TRBJ2-3, the V gene TRBV21-1; TRBD1, the table's D call, was not compared with the DNA. TRBV21-1 is designated a pseudogene. The CDR3 is 14 amino acids. CDR3 in DNA: TGTGCCAGCTTCTTAGACAGGAGCACAGATACGCAGTATTTT. This encodes CASFLDRSTDTQYF.

The V gene is TRBV2, the J gene TRBJ1-6; 9 positions agree with TRBD1. The CDR3 is 15 residues long. Trimming took 2 bases from V and 10 from J; bases not matched to a gene: 6. Germline V gene data show CDR1 as SNHLY and CDR2 as FYNNEI. The CDR3 nucleotides read TGTGCCAGCAGTGAACGGACAGGGGAATCGTCACCCCTCCACTTT. It specifies CASSERTGESSPLHF.

The gene calls are TRBV20-1 and TRBJ1-2, with D perhaps TRBD1 (5 bases). V lost 0 bases and J lost 4, with 15 bases in between. Germline V gene sequence: CDR1 DFQATT, CDR2 SNEGSKA (reference sequence). This CDR3 spans 15 amino acids. The CDR3 DNA reads TGCAGTGCTAGAGATGGGGGAACGGGGATCTATGGCTACACCTTC. Translation gives CSARDGGTGIYGYTF.

The chain links TRBV6-1 to TRBJ2-3; TRBD2 matches at 15 bases. This CDR3 spans 18 amino acids. The J segment lost 3 bases and the V segment lost 7 bases, leaving 11 bases of the junction unmatched. In germline, CDR1 is MNHNS, CDR2 SASEGT. The CDR3 DNA is TGTGCCAGCACATCACCGGGACTAGCGGGGGGTACGACAGATACGCAGTATTTT. As protein: CASTSPGLAGGTTDTQYF.

This clonotype was counted a few times. V gene TRBV3-1 combines with J gene TRBJ2-5; tentatively, D is TRBD1 (5 bases). V shed 5 bases and J shed 4 bases, with 14 bases lying between them. This CDR3 is built from 14 residues. The germline V gene has CDR1 LGHDT and CDR2 YNNKEL (reference sequence). The CDR3 coding sequence is TGTGCCAGCAGCTACGGACAAGTGGGAGAGACCCAGTACTTC. This codes for CASSYGQVGETQYF.

The V gene is TRBV28, the J gene TRBJ1-4; D gene ambiguous. The CDR3 sequence is 16 residues long. Trimming cost V 6 bases and J 0 bases, with 14 bases left between them. Germline V CDR1 and CDR2: MDHEN, SYDVKM. The CDR3 spells CASSVVGHSTNEKLFF. The CDR3 DNA follows: TGTGCCAGCAGCGTCGTCGGGCATTCAACTAATGAAAAACTGTTTTTT.

The chain has TRBV29-1 and TRBJ2-3, with 7 bases identical to TRBD2. The CDR3 is 15 amino acids. Germline V gene data show CDR1 as SQVTM and CDR2 as ANQGSEA. With V trimmed by 5 bases and J by 3 bases, 11 bases remained unmatched. The CDR3 loop is CSVSRAAGATDTQYF. The CDR3 DNA reads as TGCAGCGTTAGCAGAGCGGCGGGAGCGACAGATACGCAGTATTTT.